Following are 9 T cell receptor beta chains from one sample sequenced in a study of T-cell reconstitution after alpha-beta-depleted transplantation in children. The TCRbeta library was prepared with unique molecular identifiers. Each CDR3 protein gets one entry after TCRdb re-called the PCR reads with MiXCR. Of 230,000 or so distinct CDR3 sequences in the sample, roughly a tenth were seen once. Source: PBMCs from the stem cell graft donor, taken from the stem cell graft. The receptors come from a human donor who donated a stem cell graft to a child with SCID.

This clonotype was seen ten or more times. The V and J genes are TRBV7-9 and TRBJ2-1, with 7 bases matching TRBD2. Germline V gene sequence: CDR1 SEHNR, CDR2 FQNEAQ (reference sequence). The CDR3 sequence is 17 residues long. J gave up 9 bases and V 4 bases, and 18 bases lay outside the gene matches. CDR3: CASSSPSSGNLAAEQFF. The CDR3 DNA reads TGTGCCAGCAGCTCCCCCTCCAGCGGGAACCTCGCCGCTGAGCAGTTCTTC. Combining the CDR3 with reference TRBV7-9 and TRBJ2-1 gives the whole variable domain DTGVSQNPRHKITKRGQNVTFRCDPISEHNRLYWYRQTLGQGPEFLTYFQNEAQLEKSRLLSDRFSAERPKGSFSTLEIQRTEQGDSAMYLCASSSPSSGNLAAEQFFGPGTRLTVL.

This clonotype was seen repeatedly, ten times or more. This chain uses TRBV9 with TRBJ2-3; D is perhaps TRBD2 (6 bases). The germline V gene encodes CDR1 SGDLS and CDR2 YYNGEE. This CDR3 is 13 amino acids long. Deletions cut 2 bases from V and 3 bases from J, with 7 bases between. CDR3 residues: CASSVGTTDTQYF. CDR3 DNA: TGTGCCAGCAGCGTTGGGACTACAGATACGCAGTATTTT.

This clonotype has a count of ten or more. The CDR3, as DNA: TGCAGTGCTAGTGGCGAAGCAGATACGCAGTATTTT. It is translated as CSASGEADTQYF. The V gene is TRBV20-1, the J gene TRBJ2-3; D remains unclear. CDR3 length: 12 amino acids. Per germline, CDR1 DFQATT and CDR2 SNEGSKA (reference sequence). V lost 3 bases to trimming and J lost 4 bases, with 8 bases between them.

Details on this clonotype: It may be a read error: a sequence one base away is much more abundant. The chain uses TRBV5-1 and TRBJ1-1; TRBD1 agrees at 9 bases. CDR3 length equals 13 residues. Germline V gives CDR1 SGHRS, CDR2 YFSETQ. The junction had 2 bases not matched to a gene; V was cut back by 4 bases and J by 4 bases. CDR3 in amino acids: CASSTTGGTEAFF. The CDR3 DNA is TGCGCCAGCAGCACGACAGGGGGCACTGAAGCTTTCTTT.

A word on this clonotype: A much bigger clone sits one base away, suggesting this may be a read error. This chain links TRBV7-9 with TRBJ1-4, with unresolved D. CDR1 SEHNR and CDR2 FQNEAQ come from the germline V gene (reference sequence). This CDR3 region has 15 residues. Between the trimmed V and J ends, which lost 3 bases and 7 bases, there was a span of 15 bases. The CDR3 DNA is TGTGCCAGCAGCTTCGTAGGACCTAAAGCTGAAAAACTGTTTTTT. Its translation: CASSFVGPKAEKLFF.

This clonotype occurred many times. The CDR3 loop reads CAVVPADRGTDTQYF. The CDR3, as DNA: TGTGCCGTCGTACCGGCGGACCGCGGCACAGATACGCAGTATTTT. V gene TRBV7-9 combines with J gene TRBJ2-3; unclear D gene. CDR1 and CDR2 (germline): SEHNR, FQNEAQ (reference sequence). This CDR3 comprises 15 residues. Trimming took off 11 bases at V and 1 base at J, with 19 bases between the two ends.

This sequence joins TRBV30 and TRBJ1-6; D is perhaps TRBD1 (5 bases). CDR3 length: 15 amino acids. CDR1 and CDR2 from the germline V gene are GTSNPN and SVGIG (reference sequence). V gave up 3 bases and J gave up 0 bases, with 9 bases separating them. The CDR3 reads CAWRQESSYNSPLHF. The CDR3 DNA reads TGTGCCTGGAGACAGGAGAGCTCCTATAATTCACCCCTCCACTTT.

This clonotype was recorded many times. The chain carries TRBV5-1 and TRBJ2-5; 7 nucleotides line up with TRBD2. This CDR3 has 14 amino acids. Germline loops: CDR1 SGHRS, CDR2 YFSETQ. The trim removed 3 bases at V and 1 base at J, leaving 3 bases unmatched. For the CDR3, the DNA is TGCGCCAGCAGCTCCGCTAGCGGCCAAGAGACCCAGTACTTC. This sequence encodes CASSSASGQETQYF.

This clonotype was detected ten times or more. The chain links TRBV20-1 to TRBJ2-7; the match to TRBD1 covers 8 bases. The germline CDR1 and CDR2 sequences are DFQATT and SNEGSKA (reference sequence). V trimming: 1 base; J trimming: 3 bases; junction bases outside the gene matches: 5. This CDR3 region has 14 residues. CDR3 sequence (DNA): TGCAGTGCTAGAGCACAGGGGGGTCGCTACGAGCAGTACTTC. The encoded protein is CSARAQGGRYEQYF.